One and the same sample provided the 30 T cell receptor beta chains below, sequenced in a study of early T cells in non-severe SARS-CoV-2 infection. TCRdb used MiXCR to reprocess the 5' RACE reads, holding one entry per CDR3 protein. The sample lists 84,000 or so distinct CDR3 sequences, around 10% occurring once. Sequencing was performed on whole blood. Receptors originate from an adult who was a healthcare worker with PCR-confirmed SARS-CoV-2 infection or an uninfected control (not recorded which).

Many counts were recorded for this clonotype. The chain has TRBV12-3 or TRBV12-4 and TRBJ1-2; no reliable D call. The CDR3 covers 13 residues. The ends were cut back, 5 bases at V and 4 bases at J, with 11 bases in the middle. CDR3 DNA: TGTGCCAGCAGTCCCCAAGAGGGCTATGGCTACACCTTC. This gives the protein CASSPQEGYGYTF.

The V and J genes are TRBV28 and TRBJ2-7, with no clear D. The germline gives CDR1 MDHEN, CDR2 SYDVKM. Trimming stripped 10 bases from V and 2 bases from J, with 6 bases between. CDR3 length equals 10 residues. The CDR3 region is CATQAYEQYF. CDR3 bases: TGTGCCACCCAGGCCTACGAGCAGTACTTC.

This clonotype was counted only a few times. The chain joins TRBV5-5 to TRBJ1-6, with TRBD1 matching over 8 bases. CDR3 size: 15 residues. The junction had 9 bases not matched to a gene; V was cut back by 6 bases and J by 7 bases. CDR1 is SGHKS, CDR2 YYEKEE, per germline (reference sequence). The CDR3, as DNA: TGTGCCAGCAACCGATTGACAGGGGAGAATTCACCCCTCCACTTT. It is translated as CASNRLTGENSPLHF.

The rearrangement uses TRBV28 and TRBJ1-6; D perhaps matches TRBD1 (5 bases). CDR3 length: 14 amino acids. Germline assignment: CDR1 MDHEN and CDR2 SYDVKM. V was clipped by 3 bases and J by 12 bases, with 15 bases between them. CDR3 nucleotides: TGTGCCAGCAGTTTGAGGGGAAACTCTTTACCCCTCCACTTT. Translated: CASSLRGNSLPLHF.

This clonotype was observed many times. The genes are TRBV11-2 and TRBJ2-1; D is ambiguous. V lost 4 bases and J 6 bases, leaving 22 bases between the germline ends. This CDR3 has 17 residues. The V gene's germline CDR1 is SGHAT and CDR2 FQNNGV. The CDR3 is CASSSDLTTIAVNEQFF. CDR3 bases: TGTGCCAGCAGCTCAGACTTAACTACCATTGCTGTCAATGAGCAGTTCTTC.

There are many counts of this clonotype. The V and J genes are TRBV11-3 and TRBJ2-3, with TRBD2 matching 11 bases. The V and J ends lost 10 bases and 2 bases, in that order; junction bases with no gene match: 8. The CDR3 contains 15 residues. CDR1 and CDR2 from the germline V gene are SGHNT and YENEEA. CDR3 coding DNA: TGTGCCAACGTACTAGCGGGAGTAGACACAGATACGCAGTATTTT. As protein: CANVLAGVDTDTQYF.

A note on this clonotype: A much larger clone lies one base from this, so it may be a read error. The chain links TRBV24-1 to TRBJ2-1; the D call may be TRBD1 or TRBD2 (5 bases each). CDR1 is KGHDR, CDR2 SFDVKD, per germline. This CDR3 comprises 14 residues. In DNA form, the CDR3 reads TGTGGCACCAGTGAGGGACCACTCTACAATGAGCAGTTCTTC. This codes for CGTSEGPLYNEQFF.

Notes on this clonotype: This may be a read error: a much more frequent sequence differs by one nucleotide. The chain uses TRBV5-1 and TRBJ2-1; possibly TRBD1 or TRBD2 for D (5 bases each). The CDR3 loop spans 15 amino acids. Germline CDR1 and CDR2: SGHRS and YFSETQ. The CDR3 DNA reads as TGCGCCAGCAGCTTAGGGACGGTTTCCTACGATGAGCAGTTCTTC. Protein sequence: CASSLGTVSYDEQFF.

This chain uses TRBV7-2 with TRBJ1-1; D might be TRBD1 (6 bases). This CDR3 region has 14 residues. Germline lookup yields CDR1 SGHTA and CDR2 FQGNSA. V shed 8 bases and J shed 5 bases, with 18 bases lying between them. CDR3: CASATWGRDTEAFF. CDR3 sequence (DNA): TGTGCCAGCGCAACCTGGGGGCGAGATACTGAAGCTTTCTTT.

The sample holds many counts of this clonotype. The chain is built from TRBV10-1 and TRBJ2-7, with D unresolved. Trimming removed 0 bases at V and 5 bases at J, with 8 bases between. Germline CDR1 WNHNN, CDR2 SYGVQD (reference sequence). This CDR3 contains 13 residues. The CDR3 DNA reads as TGCGCCAGCAGTGAGTCTTTACTTCACGAGCAGTACTTC. Its translation: CASSESLLHEQYF.

This clonotype was observed many times. The chain couples TRBV3-1 to TRBJ2-1; D is ambiguous. Trimming removed 4 bases at V and 4 bases at J, with 14 bases between. Germline CDR1 reads LGHDT; CDR2 reads YNNKEL (reference sequence). This CDR3 comprises 15 residues. The CDR3 spells CASSPRRLYYNEQFF. The CDR3 DNA sequence: TGTGCCAGCAGCCCGCGACGACTGTATTACAATGAGCAGTTCTTC.

This clonotype was found many times. V and J are TRBV11-3 and TRBJ1-1, with 8 bases lining up with TRBD1. Germline V gives CDR1 SGHNT, CDR2 YENEEA. The CDR3 consists of 15 residues. Trimming removed 0 bases from V and 5 bases from J; junction bases left unmatched: 5. The DNA of the CDR3 is TGTGCCAGCAGCTTAGAGCAGGGGGCGTGGACTGAAGCTTTCTTT. It translates to CASSLEQGAWTEAFF. Based on the CDR3 plus reference TRBV11-3 and TRBJ1-1, the full variable domain is EAGVVQSPRYKIIEKKQPVAFWCNPISGHNTLYWYLQNLGQGPELLIRYENEEAVDDSQLPKDRFSAERLKGVDSTLKIQPAELGDSAVYLCASSLEQGAWTEAFFGQGTRLTVV.

The J gene is TRBJ2-3, the V gene TRBV20-1; D is tentatively TRBD1 or TRBD2 (5 bases each). The CDR3 is made up of 15 amino acids. Germline CDR1 and CDR2: DFQATT and SNEGSKA (reference sequence). V was pared by 2 bases and J by 6 bases, with 18 bases between. The CDR3 DNA sequence: TGCAGTGCTAGACAGAGAGGGGCACGCCGGGATACGCAGTATTTT. As protein: CSARQRGARRDTQYF.

The sample holds many counts of this clonotype. The chain links TRBV11-2 to TRBJ2-7; 9 bases are shared with TRBD1. The CDR3 contains 16 residues. Trimming at V came to 3 bases and at J to 3 bases, leaving 9 bases not matched to a gene. CDR1 SGHAT and CDR2 FQNNGV come from the germline V gene. The CDR3 here is CASSLATGTGFYEQYF. The CDR3 nucleotides read TGTGCCAGCAGCTTGGCAACCGGGACAGGGTTCTACGAGCAGTACTTC.

This clonotype came up a few times. V usage is TRBV12-3 or TRBV12-4 and J usage is TRBJ2-7; 8 bases match TRBD1. The CDR3 contains 13 residues. V gave up 5 bases and J gave up 6 bases; unmatched junction bases: 6. CDR3 sequence reads: CASSQGQAPEQYF. CDR3 DNA: TGTGCCAGCAGTCAGGGACAGGCCCCCGAGCAGTACTTC.

The sample holds many counts of this clonotype. This chain uses TRBV14 with TRBJ2-1, with a possible D match to TRBD2 (6 bases). Trimming left V 4 bases short and J 1 base short, with 11 bases between. Per germline, CDR1 SGHDN and CDR2 FVKESK. The CDR3 length is 15 residues. The CDR3 sequence: CASSPGLRSYNEQFF. For the CDR3, the DNA is TGTGCCAGCAGCCCGGGACTCCGGTCCTACAATGAGCAGTTCTTC.

The chain is built from TRBV29-1 and TRBJ2-3, with D tentatively TRBD1 (5 bases). The CDR3 totals 13 residues. Deletions cut 3 bases from V and 4 bases from J, with 11 bases between. Germline V CDR1 and CDR2: SQVTM, ANQGSEA. The CDR3 DNA reads TGCAGCGTTGACTGGGCAGGGCCAGATACGCAGTATTTT. It codes for CSVDWAGPDTQYF.

The V call is TRBV3-1, the J call TRBJ2-1; 8 nucleotides line up with TRBD2. This CDR3 region has 16 residues. After removal of 0 bases from V and 9 bases from J, the junction contained 10 bases not matched to a gene. Germline CDR1 reads LGHDT; CDR2 reads YNNKEL (reference sequence). The CDR3 protein is CASSQDLREGRSEQFF. CDR3 nucleotides: TGTGCCAGCAGCCAAGATCTTCGGGAGGGCCGCAGTGAGCAGTTCTTC.

V is TRBV10-3 and J is TRBJ1-2; D not resolved. Germline CDR1 ENHRY, CDR2 SYGVKD. This CDR3 has 13 amino acids. Between the trimmed V and J ends, which lost 3 bases and 2 bases, there was a span of 7 bases. The CDR3 loop is CAISEIPNYGYTF. The CDR3 bases are TGTGCCATCAGTGAAATCCCGAACTATGGCTACACCTTC.

This clonotype showed up many times. The V gene is TRBV19, the J gene TRBJ1-5, with D perhaps TRBD1 (6 bases). V lost 5 bases, J lost 7 bases, and 18 bases lay in between. The CDR3 totals 15 residues. CDR1 is LNHDA, CDR2 SQIVND, per germline (reference sequence). The CDR3 region has the DNA TGTGCCAGTAGTTTCATACAGGGAGTAGGCCAGCCCCAGCATTTT. Protein sequence: CASSFIQGVGQPQHF.

V gene TRBV28 combines with J gene TRBJ2-2; TRBD2 agrees at 10 bases. Losses at the gene ends were 3 bases for V and 3 bases for J; bases not matched to a gene: 4. This CDR3 is 16 amino acids long. Germline CDR1 MDHEN, CDR2 SYDVKM. The CDR3 nucleotides read TGTGCCAGCAGTTTCACCGGACTAGCGGACACCGGGGAGCTGTTTTTT. This sequence encodes CASSFTGLADTGELFF.

V is TRBV28 and J is TRBJ1-5, with D perhaps TRBD1 (6 bases). Trimming stripped 2 bases from V and 7 bases from J, with 12 bases between. The CDR3 has 14 residues. Germline values: CDR1 MDHEN, CDR2 SYDVKM. The CDR3: CASSLQGLNQPQHF. CDR3 DNA: TGTGCCAGCAGTTTACAGGGGCTCAACCAGCCCCAGCATTTT.

This clonotype was picked up a small number of times. The rearrangement links TRBV12-3 or TRBV12-4 to TRBJ2-1; 12 bases map to TRBD2. After removal of 3 bases from V and 6 bases from J, the junction contained 3 bases not matched to a gene. The CDR3 length is 15 residues. CDR3 sequence reads: CASSFGLAGTNEQFF. CDR3 bases: TGTGCCAGCAGTTTTGGACTAGCGGGAACCAATGAGCAGTTCTTC.

A few counts support this clonotype. The V and J genes are TRBV2 and TRBJ2-4; 7 nucleotides agree with TRBD1. V trimming: 4 bases; J trimming: 0 bases; junction bases outside the gene matches: 6. The CDR3 loop spans 16 amino acids. Germline values: CDR1 SNHLY, CDR2 FYNNEI. CDR3 DNA: TGTGCCAGCAGTGGGGACAGAGCTATAGCCAAAAACATTCAGTACTTC. Its translation is CASSGDRAIAKNIQYF. The complete variable domain, with remaining parts taken from reference TRBV2 and TRBJ2-4, reads EPEVTQTPSHQVTQMGQEVILRCVPISNHLYFYWYRQILGQKVEFLVSFYNNEISEKSEIFDDQFSVERPDGSNFTLKIRSTKLEDSAMYFCASSGDRAIAKNIQYFGAGTRLSVL.

This clonotype was seen repeatedly, ten times or more. The chain couples TRBV29-1 to TRBJ1-1; the match to TRBD1 covers 9 bases. Germline assignment: CDR1 SQVTM and CDR2 ANQGSEA. This CDR3 has 13 amino acids. Germline trimming cut 5 bases from V and 1 base from J; bases unmatched to any gene: 2. CDR3 region: CSVQQGANTEAFF. DNA for the CDR3: TGCAGCGTTCAACAGGGGGCGAACACTGAAGCTTTCTTT.

This clonotype was recorded at least ten times. V usage is TRBV13 and J usage is TRBJ1-5; no firm D call. This CDR3 is built from 15 residues. CDR1 PRHDT and CDR2 FYEKMQ come from the germline V gene (reference sequence). Between the trimmed V and J ends, which lost 5 bases and 2 bases, there was a span of 13 bases. The CDR3 region has the DNA TGTGCCAGCAGCCTTAGGGCCTGGGGCAATCAGCCCCAGCATTTT. It encodes CASSLRAWGNQPQHF.

This clonotype was detected ten times or more. The J gene is TRBJ1-2, the V gene TRBV5-1; D is uncertain. This CDR3 is built from 15 residues. Trimming removed 4 bases from V and 6 bases from J, with 19 bases in between. In germline, CDR1 is SGHRS, CDR2 YFSETQ. The CDR3 DNA reads as TGCGCCAGCAGCACCCCGAAGGGTGGAGTGGATGGCTACACCTTC. Translation gives CASSTPKGGVDGYTF.

This chain joins TRBV14 and TRBJ1-2; D uncertain. This CDR3 region has 13 residues. Germline V gene lookup returns CDR1 SGHDN and CDR2 FVKESK. With 1 base removed from V and 8 bases from J, the gap between germline ends came to 11 bases. The DNA of the CDR3 is TGTGCCAGCAGCCAAGTTTTTAGGGAGGGCTACACCTTC. Its protein is CASSQVFREGYTF. Using reference TRBV14 and TRBJ1-2 for the parts outside the CDR3, the full variable domain is EAGVTQFPSHSVIEKGQTVTLRCDPISGHDNLYWYRRVMGKEIKFLLHFVKESKQDESGMPNNRFLAERTGGTYSTLKVQPAELEDSGVYFCASSQVFREGYTFGSGTRLTVV.

V gene TRBV5-1 combines with J gene TRBJ2-3, with 7 nucleotides matching TRBD1. The CDR3 has 14 amino acids. Germline CDR1 SGHRS, CDR2 YFSETQ. Trimming removed 3 bases from V and 2 bases from J; junction bases left unmatched: 3. This CDR3 is CASSWDSHTDTQYF. In DNA form, the CDR3 reads TGCGCCAGCAGCTGGGACAGTCACACAGATACGCAGTATTTT.

CDR3 sequence reads: CASSLDQWRPQYF. CDR3 DNA sequence: TGTGCCAGCAGCTTAGATCAATGGAGACCCCAGTACTTC. This chain uses TRBV11-2 with TRBJ2-5; D not resolved. V lost 0 bases and J 9 bases, leaving 11 bases between the germline ends. The CDR3 extends over 13 amino acids. In germline, CDR1 is SGHAT, CDR2 FQNNGV.